The clone carrying this T cell receptor (beta chain) was picked up a small number of times. Its target is unknown. 60 Vbeta and 13 Jbeta primers were used in PCR. Assay: immunoSEQ multiplex PCR; the TCRdb copy retains only in-frame clones and omits some. The sample holds a few hundred thousand clones, over 70% seen once. These data originate in a study of cytomegalovirus exposure and HLA in healthy donors. At sampling all donors were nominally healthy, likely with unrecorded immune exposures. General study results and limits: A list of 150 to 200 TCR beta chains associated with cytomegalovirus was given. By HLA locus, TCR association rates varied in a later analysis, with DRB1 showing the most and HLA-C the fewest. Follow-up analysis seemed to connect common viral pathogens with several of the most significant clusters identified.

The CDR3 has 12 amino acids. Germline V gene data show CDR1 as SGHNT and CDR2 as YENEEA. Trimming shortened V by 8 bases and J by 5 bases, and 13 bases separated the two germline ends. This receptor was identified in an older woman in good health and CMV-seropositive. The sequenced sample consisted of PBMCs. The rearrangement joins TRBV11-3 to TRBJ2-7, with D tentatively TRBD2 (6 bases). CDR3 coding DNA: TGTGCCAGCGGTCAGGCGGGGCACGAGCAGTACTTC. This gives the protein CASGQAGHEQYF.